The 12 T cell receptor beta chains in this list originate from one sample, sequenced in a study of blood T cell repertoires in COVID-19. The method was immunoSEQ multiplex PCR; TCRdb's version includes in-frame clones alone and lacks a portion of them. This sample carries about 430,000 clones, roughly 90% of them seen once, and the ten largest clones take 1.4% to 1.5%. What was sequenced was PBMCs or T cells enriched from blood (not recorded which). These receptors were obtained from a woman aged 18-29 years who had been exposed to COVID-19.

V usage is TRBV28 and J usage is TRBJ1-5; D unclear. The CDR3 runs to 16 residues. In germline, CDR1 is MDHEN, CDR2 SYDVKM. V dropped 3 bases and J dropped 6 bases, with 18 bases sitting between them. The chain's CDR3 is CASSFCWGAVCQPQHF. CDR3 coding DNA: TGTGCCAGCAGTTTTTGTTGGGGAGCGGTTTGTCAGCCCCAGCATTTT.

This clone was seen once. The V and J genes are TRBV4-1 and TRBJ1-6; D may be TRBD1 (6 bases). V lost 5 bases and J 3 bases, leaving 11 bases between the germline ends. The CDR3 is made up of 15 amino acids. Germline-derived CDR1 and CDR2 are MGHRA and YSYEKL. CDR3 in DNA: TGCGCCAGCAGCTACCGGACAGACTATAATTCACCCCTCCACTTT. Translating gives CASSYRTDYNSPLHF.

CDR3 in DNA: TGTGCCAGCAGTGACCAATCTACAGGTGGCACTGAAGCTTTCTTT. Translated: CASSDQSTGGTEAFF. V usage is TRBV25-1 and J usage is TRBJ1-1; weak D call: TRBD1 (5 bases). Germline loops: CDR1 MGHDK, CDR2 SYGVNS. V was trimmed by 3 bases and J by 4 bases, leaving 15 bases between them. The CDR3 is made up of 15 amino acids.

The V gene is TRBV7-5, the J gene TRBJ2-4; the table's D gene call, TRBD1, was not cross checked with the DNA. TRBV7-5 is a pseudogene. The length of the CDR3 is 18 residues. CDR3 region: CVRSARDTGFLPKNIQYF. As DNA, the CDR3 is TGTGTCAGAAGCGCCCGGGACACAGGTTTTCTACCTAAAAACATTCAGTACTTC.

The gene calls are TRBV15 and TRBJ2-5; 9 bases are shared with TRBD2. Trimming at V came to 6 bases and at J to 2 bases, leaving 4 bases not matched to a gene. This CDR3 has 14 residues. Germline CDR1 is LNHNV and CDR2 is YYDKDF (reference sequence). CDR3 sequence: CATSLAGVQETQYF. The CDR3 DNA follows: TGTGCCACCAGTTTAGCGGGGGTACAAGAGACCCAGTACTTC.

As DNA, the CDR3 is TGTGCCAGCAGCTTAGGAACTGTGGGGCGGGGTGAGCAGTTCTTC. The encoded protein is CASSLGTVGRGEQFF. V gene TRBV13 combines with J gene TRBJ2-1, with TRBD2 as a possible D gene (6 bases). V shed 0 bases and J shed 9 bases, with 15 bases lying between them. This CDR3 spans 15 amino acids. Germline values: CDR1 PRHDT, CDR2 FYEKMQ (reference sequence).

V usage is TRBV29-1 and J usage is TRBJ1-6, with D perhaps TRBD1 (5 bases). Germline CDR1 reads SQVTM; CDR2 reads ANQGSEA. The length of the CDR3 is 14 residues. The V end was cut by 6 bases, the J end by 7 bases, with 16 bases between. The CDR3 protein is CSVGTESGNSPLHF. CDR3 nucleotides: TGCAGCGTGGGGACTGAATCGGGAAATTCACCCCTCCACTTT.

Only a few counts were recorded for this clone. The chain couples TRBV28 to TRBJ1-3; D is possibly TRBD1 (5 bases). Germline-derived CDR1 and CDR2 are MDHEN and SYDVKM. There are 15 residues in the CDR3. The V end was cut by 7 bases, the J end by 4 bases, with 17 bases between. Here the CDR3 reads CASTPVQGLGNTIYF. In DNA, the CDR3 is TGTGCCAGCACCCCCGTTCAGGGACTCGGAAACACCATATATTTT.

CDR3 DNA sequence: TGTGCCAGCAGTTTAGCGACTAGCGGGGGAACTAGCACAGATACGCAGTATTTT. Residues: CASSLATSGGTSTDTQYF. The chain links TRBV28 to TRBJ2-3; 12 bases match TRBD2. With 2 bases clipped from V and 0 bases from J, the junction kept 6 bases outside the gene matches. Germline CDR1 MDHEN, CDR2 SYDVKM. The CDR3 has 18 residues.

The chain uses TRBV11-2 and TRBJ1-2, with 10 bases matching TRBD1. V lost 6 bases, J lost 4 bases, and 5 bases stayed unmatched. Looked up from germline, CDR1 is SGHAT and CDR2 is FQNNGV. The CDR3 sequence is 14 residues long. The CDR3 DNA is TGTGCCAGCAGGCCGACAGGGGGCATCTATGGCTACACCTTC. It encodes CASRPTGGIYGYTF.

This rearrangement joins TRBV19 to TRBJ1-5, with D perhaps matching TRBD1 (5 bases). Per the germline V gene, CDR1 is LNHDA and CDR2 is SQIVND (reference sequence). V was clipped by 6 bases and J by 7 bases, with 16 bases between them. CDR3 size: 14 residues. The CDR3 nucleotides are TGTGCCAGTAGCCCTCCTGACAGAGTCCAGCCCCAGCATTTT. Encoded protein: CASSPPDRVQPQHF.

This rearrangement joins TRBV24-1 to TRBJ2-7; 10 bases fit TRBD1. Germline V gene lookup returns CDR1 KGHDR and CDR2 SFDVKD. V trimming: 4 bases; J trimming: 2 bases; junction bases outside the gene matches: 1. This CDR3 is 14 amino acids long. CDR3 nucleotide sequence: TGTGCCACCAGTGACGGACAGGGGGCCTACGAGCAGTACTTC. Amino acid sequence: CATSDGQGAYEQYF.